Following are 26 T cell receptor beta chains from one sample sequenced in a study of cytomegalovirus exposure and HLA in healthy donors. This PCR relied on a set of 60 Vbeta primers and 13 Jbeta primers. Clones were read by immunoSEQ multiplex PCR, and TCRdb kept only the in-frame ones, dropping some. The sample totals about 48,000 clones. Sequencing input: PBMCs. Every receptor here comes from a woman aged 40 to 50 in good health and CMV-seronegative.

This sequence joins TRBV6-5 and TRBJ1-1; D gene uncertain. V lost 0 bases to trimming and J lost 0 bases, with 8 bases between them. This CDR3 comprises 15 residues. Germline lookup yields CDR1 MNHEY and CDR2 SVGAGI. CDR3 region: CASSYSAVMNTEAFF. The CDR3 DNA is TGTGCCAGCAGTTACTCGGCCGTGATGAACACTGAAGCTTTCTTT.

The genes are TRBV4-2 and TRBJ2-1; 9 bases line up with TRBD2. The ends lost 0 bases at V and 3 bases at J; junction bases unmatched: 9. Germline V gene lookup returns CDR1 LGHNA and CDR2 YNFKEQ. CDR3 length equals 18 residues. In DNA form, the CDR3 reads TGTGCCAGCAGCCAAGATTGGGCTAGCGGGACCTTCTACAATGAGCAGTTCTTC. Its protein is CASSQDWASGTFYNEQFF.

V gene TRBV10-1 combines with J gene TRBJ2-1; TRBD2 matches at 11 bases. CDR3 length: 16 amino acids. Germline lookup yields CDR1 WNHNN and CDR2 SYGVQD (reference sequence). The J segment lost 5 bases and the V segment lost 3 bases, leaving 6 bases of the junction unmatched. CDR3 residues: CASSDWGTSGNNEQFF. CDR3 nucleotide sequence: TGCGCCAGCAGTGATTGGGGGACTAGCGGCAACAATGAGCAGTTCTTC.

The V call is TRBV5-6, the J call TRBJ2-2; 8 positions agree with TRBD2. V trimming: 0 bases; J trimming: 8 bases; junction bases outside the gene matches: 9. CDR3 length equals 16 residues. Germline-derived CDR1 and CDR2 are SGHDT and YYEEEE. CDR3 amino acids: CASSLAGGRAGGELFF. As DNA, the CDR3 is TGTGCCAGCAGCTTGGCGGGAGGGAGGGCCGGAGGGGAGCTGTTTTTT.

The rearrangement joins TRBV4-2 to TRBJ1-1; unclear D gene. The germline V and J ends were trimmed by 0 bases and 5 bases, with 10 bases remaining between them. Germline CDR1 LGHNA, CDR2 YNFKEQ. This CDR3 has 14 residues. Written as DNA, the CDR3 is TGTGCCAGCAGCCAAGAGAGGTTTGGGACTGAAGCTTTCTTT. Its translation is CASSQERFGTEAFF.

The V and J genes are TRBV6-6 and TRBJ1-2; TRBD1 is a possible D gene (5 bases). The V end was cut by 4 bases, the J end by 3 bases, with 18 bases between. This CDR3 spans 16 amino acids. In germline, CDR1 is MNHNY, CDR2 SVGAGI (reference sequence). The DNA for the CDR3 is TGTGCCAGCAGTTCCTCCGTCGGAGGGACCCACTATGGCTACACCTTC. It encodes CASSSSVGGTHYGYTF.

This sequence joins TRBV5-1 and TRBJ2-1, with 9 bases fitting TRBD1. The CDR3 covers 17 residues. Per the germline V gene, CDR1 is SGHRS and CDR2 is YFSETQ. V shed 4 bases, J shed 5 bases, and the junction held 13 bases outside the gene matches. The CDR3 loop reads CASSQDRGGSIHNEQFF. The DNA for the CDR3 is TGCGCCAGCAGCCAGGACAGGGGTGGGTCTATTCACAATGAGCAGTTCTTC.

The chain uses TRBV18 and TRBJ2-5; maybe TRBD2 (6 bases). Trimming pared 0 bases from V and 0 bases from J, leaving 14 bases between. The germline gives CDR1 KGHSH, CDR2 LQKENI. The CDR3 is 17 residues long. CDR3: CASSPPKGGTHQETQYF. Written as DNA, the CDR3 is TGTGCCAGCTCACCACCGAAGGGCGGGACTCACCAAGAGACCCAGTACTTC.

The chain combines TRBV18 with TRBJ1-2; tentative D call: TRBD1 (5 bases). Germline V gene sequence: CDR1 KGHSH, CDR2 LQKENI. This CDR3 has 14 amino acids. Trimming took off 2 bases at V and 0 bases at J, with 7 bases between the two ends. The CDR3 sequence is CASSPDRTNYGYTF. CDR3 DNA: TGTGCCAGCTCACCAGACAGAACTAACTATGGCTACACCTTC.

The rearrangement uses TRBV19 and TRBJ2-7; TRBD2 agrees at 7 bases. The junction had 16 bases not matched to a gene; V was cut back by 6 bases and J by 5 bases. CDR1 LNHDA and CDR2 SQIVND come from the germline V gene (reference sequence). The CDR3 contains 16 residues. CDR3 region: CASSGRSTASGDEQYF. The CDR3 bases are TGTGCCAGTAGCGGGAGGTCTACAGCATCTGGGGACGAGCAGTACTTC.

The chain couples TRBV19 to TRBJ2-7; 7 positions agree with TRBD1. V was clipped by 1 base and J by 7 bases; unmatched bases: 7. Germline CDR1 and CDR2: LNHDA and SQIVND (reference sequence). This CDR3 has 14 residues. The CDR3 coding sequence is TGTGCCAGTAGTATAGTTGGGGACAGCCGGGAGCAGTACTTC. Protein product: CASSIVGDSREQYF.

The chain is built from TRBV19 and TRBJ1-5, with D maybe TRBD1 (6 bases). The CDR3 is 16 amino acids. V lost 6 bases and J lost 0, with 15 bases in between. CDR1 is LNHDA and CDR2 is SQIVND in the germline V gene (reference sequence). CDR3 nucleotide sequence: TGTGCCAGTAGAAAAGGGGACACCTATAGCAATCAGCCCCAGCATTTT. This encodes CASRKGDTYSNQPQHF.

This rearrangement joins TRBV18 to TRBJ2-2; TRBD2 is a possible D gene (5 bases). V lost 6 bases to trimming and J lost 2 bases, with 13 bases between them. This CDR3 has 15 amino acids. Germline V gene lookup returns CDR1 KGHSH and CDR2 LQKENI. The CDR3 protein is CASSPGGGNTGELFF. Written as DNA, the CDR3 is TGTGCCAGCTCCCCCGGAGGAGGAAACACCGGGGAGCTGTTTTTT.

The chain couples TRBV6-1 to TRBJ1-5; D is ambiguous. The germline V and J ends were trimmed by 7 bases and 5 bases, with 9 bases remaining between them. The germline V gene encodes CDR1 MNHNS and CDR2 SASEGT. The CDR3 has 12 amino acids. The CDR3: CASTGEYQPQHF. In DNA form, the CDR3 reads TGTGCCAGCACCGGGGAATATCAGCCCCAGCATTTT.

This rearrangement joins TRBV29-1 to TRBJ2-3; TRBD2 agrees at 8 bases. The CDR3 runs to 13 residues. J lost 8 bases, V lost 7 bases, and 11 bases had no gene match. Germline CDR1 is SQVTM and CDR2 is ANQGSEA. CDR3 residues: CSASGGGSGTQYF. DNA of the CDR3: TGCAGCGCCTCGGGGGGGGGTAGCGGTACGCAGTATTTT.

The gene calls are TRBV4-1 and TRBJ1-6; a possible D gene is TRBD1 (5 bases). V was cut by 3 bases and J by 7 bases, with 10 bases left in between. This CDR3 spans 14 amino acids. Germline CDR1 MGHRA, CDR2 YSYEKL. The CDR3 DNA reads as TGCGCCAGCAGCCAGCGGGGGAAGAATTCACCCCTCCACTTT. Translating gives CASSQRGKNSPLHF.

The chain is built from TRBV7-9 and TRBJ2-7; the match to TRBD1 covers 8 bases. CDR1 SEHNR and CDR2 FQNEAQ come from the germline V gene (reference sequence). The CDR3 totals 14 residues. V was pared by 4 bases and J by 2 bases, with 4 bases of the junction left unmatched. CDR3 amino acids: CASSSKGQAYEQYF. CDR3 in DNA: TGTGCCAGCAGCTCGAAGGGACAGGCCTACGAGCAGTACTTC.

This rearrangement joins TRBV11-3 to TRBJ2-7; D may be TRBD1 (6 bases). CDR1 is SGHNT and CDR2 is YENEEA in the germline V gene. The V end lost 5 bases, the J end lost 2 bases, and 16 bases lay between the germline ends. The CDR3 length is 15 residues. The CDR3 loop reads CASSLQGRFAYEQYF. The CDR3 coding sequence is TGTGCCAGCAGCCTACAGGGTCGCTTCGCCTACGAGCAGTACTTC.

The V gene is TRBV2, the J gene TRBJ2-6, with 12 bases aligning to TRBD1. Trimming at V came to 6 bases and at J to 4 bases, leaving 4 bases not matched to a gene. Germline lookup yields CDR1 SNHLY and CDR2 FYNNEI. The CDR3 is made up of 16 amino acids. CDR3 residues: CASRGQGAGGANVLTF. The DNA for the CDR3 is TGTGCCAGCAGGGGACAGGGGGCAGGAGGGGCCAACGTCCTGACTTTC.

The chain recombines TRBV28 with TRBJ2-7, with TRBD2 identical over 7 bases. The CDR3 is made up of 14 amino acids. Germline V lookup: CDR1 MDHEN, CDR2 SYDVKM. The junction had 15 bases not matched to a gene; V was cut back by 5 bases and J by 11 bases. The CDR3 bases are TGTGCCAGCAGTATCCGGGACTACCCGTCCGGGGAGTACTTC. Translation: CASSIRDYPSGEYF. Using reference TRBV28 and TRBJ2-7 for the parts outside the CDR3, the full variable domain is DVKVTQSSRYLVKRTGEKVFLECVQDMDHENMFWYRQDPGLGLRLIYFSYDVKMKEKGDIPEGYSVSREKKERFSLILESASTNQTSMYLCASSIRDYPSGEYFGPGTRLTVT.

The V gene is TRBV5-1, the J gene TRBJ1-1; D ambiguous. The CDR3 is 11 amino acids. The V gene's germline CDR1 is SGHRS and CDR2 YFSETQ. V shed 6 bases and J shed 4 bases, with 7 bases lying between them. The CDR3 DNA reads as TGCGCCAGCATTGGAGTCACTGAAGCTTTCTTT. Its protein product is CASIGVTEAFF.

This rearrangement joins TRBV6-6 to TRBJ2-1; TRBD1 aligns across 11 bases. Trimming removed 5 bases from V and 8 bases from J; junction bases left unmatched: 5. The germline gives CDR1 MNHNY, CDR2 SVGAGI (reference sequence). This CDR3 has 14 residues. The chain's CDR3 is CASSLGQGGDEQFF. The CDR3, as DNA: TGTGCCAGCAGTCTGGGACAGGGGGGGGATGAGCAGTTCTTC.

The chain joins TRBV5-5 to TRBJ2-4, with D maybe TRBD2 (5 bases). The CDR3 length is 12 residues. V lost 4 bases, J lost 7 bases, and 9 bases lay in between. CDR1 is SGHKS and CDR2 is YYEKEE in the germline V gene (reference sequence). CDR3 in DNA: TGTGCCAGCAGCCTCGGGATGAACATTCAGTACTTC. Its protein is CASSLGMNIQYF.

The V call is TRBV6-5, the J call TRBJ2-1; TRBD2 aligns across 9 bases. CDR3 length equals 16 residues. V gave up 2 bases and J gave up 6 bases; unmatched junction bases: 8. CDR1 and CDR2 (germline): MNHEY, SVGAGI. This CDR3 reads CASSYPVQREANEQFF. CDR3 nucleotide sequence: TGTGCCAGCAGTTACCCAGTCCAGCGGGAGGCCAATGAGCAGTTCTTC.

In DNA, the CDR3 is TGCAGCGTTGTGTCAGGTTTCAATCAGCCCCAGCATTTT. It codes for CSVVSGFNQPQHF. The rearrangement uses TRBV29-1 and TRBJ1-5; no definite D call. Germline loops: CDR1 SQVTM, CDR2 ANQGSEA. The CDR3 has 13 amino acids. V was cut by 4 bases and J by 3 bases, with 10 bases left in between.

The genes are TRBV7-2 and TRBJ2-7, with D maybe TRBD1 (7 bases). This CDR3 is built from 14 residues. Between the trimmed V and J ends, which lost 5 bases and 4 bases, there was a span of 15 bases. Germline assignment: CDR1 SGHTA and CDR2 FQGNSA. As DNA, the CDR3 is TGTGCCAGCAGCCGGGGGACAGAGGGGTACGAGCAGTACTTC. Residues: CASSRGTEGYEQYF.